The clone carrying this T cell receptor (beta chain) was found a few times. TCRdb reanalysed the 5' RACE reads using MiXCR and keeps one entry per CDR3 protein. In the table there are around 240,000 distinct CDR3 sequences, around 7% of which are singletons. This sample stems from a study of identical twins. CDR1 and CDR2 from the germline V gene are SQVTM and ANQGSEA. V shed 8 bases and J 0 bases; nucleotides not matched to a gene: 7. CDR3 length: 16 residues. The same data also contributed to another study, on yellow fever vaccine responses in identical twins.

This receptor was identified in a woman aged 18-29 years in good health. The rearrangement joins TRBV29-1 to TRBJ2-1; 13 bases map to TRBD2. Material for sequencing was memory (CD45RO+) T cells sorted from blood. CDR3 sequence: CSTSGRAGSSYNEQFF. The CDR3, as DNA: TGCAGCACTAGCGGGAGGGCCGGGAGCTCCTACAATGAGCAGTTCTTC.